The source of this T cell receptor beta chain is a study of PD-1 blockade in classical Hodgkin lymphoma. Per the germline V gene, CDR1 is SSHAT and CDR2 is FNYEAQ (reference sequence). This CDR3 has 13 residues. As regards this clone: Relative to the germline gene, one junction end is altered; a read error may explain this.

All patients relapsed after autologous stem cell transplantation, and brentuximab vedotin exposure varied. Assay used: immunoSEQ multiplex PCR; TCRdb lists only in-frame clones, some missing. This sample has approximately 150,000 clones, with approximately 72% found just once. This sequence was found in a human donor with classical Hodgkin lymphoma. Source: peripheral blood mononuclear cells (PBMCs), taken before the second cycle of nivolumab. The chain couples TRBV7-7 to TRBJ2-1, with TRBD1 as a possible D gene (5 bases). The CDR3 nucleotides read TGTGCTAGCAGCTTAGAGTGGGGCCTGGAGCAGTTCTTC. Protein: CASSLEWGLEQFF.